This T cell receptor beta chain was documented in a study of molecular identifiers for immune sequencing clone quantification. Study results and limitations: Among 800,000 to 1,000,000 naive cells, as was reported, spiked Jurkat TCR RNA from one cell was detectable.

There are a few counts of this clonotype. Its target is unknown. One entry per CDR3 protein, called by TCRdb with MiXCR from the PCR reads. The sample lists tens of thousands of distinct CDR3 sequences; 21% were seen once. Material: naive CD8+ T cells from blood, with Jurkat cell RNA spiked in. Noted subset: FACS-sorted CD8+CD4-CCR7+CD45RA+ naive T cells. This TCR was sampled from a human donor in good health. Some libraries in this study had Jurkat cell RNA spiked in.

As DNA, the CDR3 is TGCGCCAGCAGCCAAGCCGATATGAGGACAGCCACCTACGAGCAGTACTTC. Encoded protein: CASSQADMRTATYEQYF. V is TRBV4-3 and J is TRBJ2-7; D may be TRBD1 (6 bases). Germline V gives CDR1 LGHNA, CDR2 YSLEER. The length of the CDR3 is 17 residues. The V and J ends lost 1 base and 2 bases respectively, with 18 bases between them.